This T cell receptor (beta chain) was retrieved from a study of T-cell memory formation after mild COVID-19. TCRdb itself ran the 5' RACE reads through MiXCR, one entry per CDR3 protein. This repertoire shows 470,000 or so distinct CDR3 sequences, about 20% found once; its top ten account for about a fifth. The germline V gene has CDR1 SGHTA and CDR2 FQGNSA. CDR3 size: 12 residues. V was shortened by 5 bases and J by 8 bases, with 12 bases between the two germline ends. This clonotype originated in a man younger than 30 who had mild COVID-19 (a few samples of this study predate the infection). Cell type and time point are not known. This chain joins TRBV7-2 and TRBJ1-2; D gene ambiguous. The specimen was PBMCs or a T cell subset sorted from them (not recorded which). The CDR3 region has the DNA TGTGCCAGCAGCCCCGCGGCGGGCGGCTACACCTTC. Protein sequence: CASSPAAGGYTF.